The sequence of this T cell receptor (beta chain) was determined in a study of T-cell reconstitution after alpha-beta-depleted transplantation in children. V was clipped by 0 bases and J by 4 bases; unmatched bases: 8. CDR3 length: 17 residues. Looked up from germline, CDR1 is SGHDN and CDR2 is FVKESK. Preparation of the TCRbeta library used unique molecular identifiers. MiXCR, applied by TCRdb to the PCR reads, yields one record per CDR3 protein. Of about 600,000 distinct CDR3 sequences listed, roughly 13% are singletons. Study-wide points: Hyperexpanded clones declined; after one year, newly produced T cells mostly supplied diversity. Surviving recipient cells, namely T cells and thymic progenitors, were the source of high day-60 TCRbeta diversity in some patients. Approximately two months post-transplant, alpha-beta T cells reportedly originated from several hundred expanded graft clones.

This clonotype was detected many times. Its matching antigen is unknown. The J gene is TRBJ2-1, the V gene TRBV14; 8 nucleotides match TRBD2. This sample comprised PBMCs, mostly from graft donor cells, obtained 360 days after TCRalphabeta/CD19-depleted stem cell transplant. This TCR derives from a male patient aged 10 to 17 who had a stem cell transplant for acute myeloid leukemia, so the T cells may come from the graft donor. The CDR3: CASSQDLLAGNYNEQFF. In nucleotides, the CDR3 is TGTGCCAGCAGCCAAGATCTTCTAGCGGGTAATTACAATGAGCAGTTCTTC.